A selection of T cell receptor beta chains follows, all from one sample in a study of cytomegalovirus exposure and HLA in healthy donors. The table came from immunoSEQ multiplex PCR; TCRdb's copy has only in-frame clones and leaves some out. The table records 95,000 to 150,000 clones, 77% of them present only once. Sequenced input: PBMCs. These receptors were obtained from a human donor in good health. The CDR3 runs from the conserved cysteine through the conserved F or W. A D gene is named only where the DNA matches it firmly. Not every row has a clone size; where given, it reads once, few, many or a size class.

CDR3nt: TGTGCCAGCTCACCAGTACAGGGTTCCGACTCTGGGGCCAACGTCCTGACTTTC
CDR3aa: CASSPVQGSDSGANVLTF
v_gene: TRBV18
j_gene: TRBJ2-6
d_gene: .
abundance: .

CDR3nt: TGTGCCAGCAGTTACTCGCCGGGAGGTACGTCAGATACGCAGTATTTT
CDR3aa: CASSYSPGGTSDTQYF
v_gene: TRBV6-5
j_gene: TRBJ2-3
d_gene: TRBD2
abundance: .

CDR3nt: TGTGCCAGCAGCTTCACAGGGTACCCCGCTGAAGCTTTCTTT
CDR3aa: CASSFTGYPAEAFF
v_gene: TRBV7-9
j_gene: TRBJ1-1
d_gene: .
abundance: .

CDR3nt: TGTGCCAGCAGCTTATCACGGTTGGATGAAAAACTGTTTTTT
CDR3aa: CASSLSRLDEKLFF
v_gene: TRBV7-9
j_gene: TRBJ1-4
d_gene: .
abundance: .

CDR3nt: TGCGCCAGCAGGGGGCAGCACAATGAGCAGTTCTTC
CDR3aa: CASRGQHNEQFF
v_gene: TRBV5-1
j_gene: TRBJ2-1
d_gene: .
abundance: .

CDR3nt: TGTGCCAGCAGCACAGGGAATAATTCACCCCTCCACTTT
CDR3aa: CASSTGNNSPLHF
v_gene: TRBV6-1
j_gene: TRBJ1-6
d_gene: .
abundance: .

CDR3nt: TGTGCCAGCAGTTTGGCGAGTGGAGCGGGAGGGCCTTTAGATACGCAGTATTTT
CDR3aa: CASSLASGAGGPLDTQYF
v_gene: TRBV28
j_gene: TRBJ2-3
d_gene: TRBD2
abundance: few

CDR3nt: TGTGCCAGCAGTCCTTCCTCGGGAGGAGGGTACGAGCAGTACTTC
CDR3aa: CASSPSSGGGYEQYF
v_gene: TRBV6-5
j_gene: TRBJ2-7
d_gene: TRBD2
abundance: .

CDR3nt: TGCGCCAGCAGCTTGGCGGGACTAGGTGGCGATGAGCAGTTCTTC
CDR3aa: CASSLAGLGGDEQFF
v_gene: TRBV5-1
j_gene: TRBJ2-1
d_gene: TRBD2
abundance: few

CDR3nt: TGTGCCAGCAGCTTAGATAGCGGGAGCACAGATACGCAGTATTTT
CDR3aa: CASSLDSGSTDTQYF
v_gene: TRBV11-2
j_gene: TRBJ2-3
d_gene: TRBD2
abundance: .

CDR3nt: TGTGCCAGCAGGCAGCAAGGACAGGGCCGATATGGCTACACCTTC
CDR3aa: CASRQQGQGRYGYTF
v_gene: TRBV28
j_gene: TRBJ1-2
d_gene: TRBD1
abundance: .

CDR3nt: TGTGCCAGCTGCCCAGGACAGGGCTATGAAAAACTGTTTTTT
CDR3aa: CASCPGQGYEKLFF
v_gene: TRBV6-1
j_gene: TRBJ1-4
d_gene: TRBD1
abundance: .

CDR3nt: TGTGCCAGCAGCCGGACAGGGGACGTGGGGGGCTCTGGCTACACCTTC
CDR3aa: CASSRTGDVGGSGYTF
v_gene: TRBV5-4
j_gene: TRBJ1-2
d_gene: TRBD1
abundance: .

CDR3nt: TGTGCCACCAGCAGAGATCGTCATAGTCTAGCGGAGGGGACATGGGCGGAGACCCAGTACTTC
CDR3aa: CATSRDRHSLAEGTWAETQYF
v_gene: TRBV15
j_gene: TRBJ2-5
d_gene: .
abundance: .

CDR3nt: TGTGCCAGCAGTAAGGACAGACAGCCCCAGCATTTT
CDR3aa: CASSKDRQPQHF
v_gene: TRBV6-1
j_gene: TRBJ1-5
d_gene: .
abundance: .

CDR3nt: TGTGCCAGCAGCCCCCAGGGGGAACGGGACTATGGCTACACCTTC
CDR3aa: CASSPQGERDYGYTF
v_gene: TRBV2
j_gene: TRBJ1-2
d_gene: TRBD1
abundance: .

CDR3nt: TGTGCCAGCAGTTTAGGGGGGGCCATGAACACTGAAGCTTTCTTT
CDR3aa: CASSLGGAMNTEAFF
v_gene: TRBV28
j_gene: TRBJ1-1
d_gene: .
abundance: .

CDR3nt: TGCGCCAGCAGCTTGGTGGGGCACACAGATACGCAGTATTTT
CDR3aa: CASSLVGHTDTQYF
v_gene: TRBV5-1
j_gene: TRBJ2-3
d_gene: .
abundance: .

CDR3nt: TGCGCCAGCAGCCAAGGGAGTGCTGGAAACACCATATATTTT
CDR3aa: CASSQGSAGNTIYF
v_gene: TRBV4-1
j_gene: TRBJ1-3
d_gene: .
abundance: .

CDR3nt: TGTGCCAGCAGGCAGGGAGGACAGGTCTATCAGCCCCAGCATTTT
CDR3aa: CASRQGGQVYQPQHF
v_gene: TRBV28
j_gene: TRBJ1-5
d_gene: TRBD1
abundance: once

CDR3nt: TGTGCCAGCAGCCAATCCCTTCTGGCGGCAACCGGGGAGCTGTTTTTT
CDR3aa: CASSQSLLAATGELFF
v_gene: TRBV4-2
j_gene: TRBJ2-2
d_gene: .
abundance: .

CDR3nt: TGTGCCAGCAGCGTGGTGAGACAGGGGTTTGGAGAGACCCAGTACTTC
CDR3aa: CASSVVRQGFGETQYF
v_gene: TRBV5-4
j_gene: TRBJ2-5
d_gene: TRBD1
abundance: .

CDR3nt: TGTGCCAGCGGGTCGGGACAGGGGACTGGAAACACCATATATTTT
CDR3aa: CASGSGQGTGNTIYF
v_gene: TRBV2
j_gene: TRBJ1-3
d_gene: TRBD1
abundance: .

CDR3nt: TGTGCCAGTACCCCGGGACAGGGAAATTATCAGCCCCAGCATTTT
CDR3aa: CASTPGQGNYQPQHF
v_gene: TRBV19
j_gene: TRBJ1-5
d_gene: TRBD1
abundance: .

CDR3nt: TGTGCCAGCAGTACCCCTCCGCGGAGTCATGGCTATGGCTACACCTTC
CDR3aa: CASSTPPRSHGYGYTF
v_gene: TRBV2
j_gene: TRBJ1-2
d_gene: .
abundance: few

CDR3nt: TGTGCCAGCAGTTACTCTTGGACAGGGGGCTATGGCTACACCTTC
CDR3aa: CASSYSWTGGYGYTF
v_gene: TRBV6-5
j_gene: TRBJ1-2
d_gene: TRBD1
abundance: once

CDR3nt: TGTGCCAGCAGCCAAGATTATAGTACCCCCTACGAGCAGTACTTC
CDR3aa: CASSQDYSTPYEQYF
v_gene: TRBV14
j_gene: TRBJ2-7
d_gene: .
abundance: .

CDR3nt: TGTGCCAGCAGTTCTGACTTAAACAGGGGGTTGACCGGGGAGCTGTTTTTT
CDR3aa: CASSSDLNRGLTGELFF
v_gene: TRBV27
j_gene: TRBJ2-2
d_gene: TRBD1
abundance: .

CDR3nt: TGTGCCAGCACAAGGCAGGTCTACGAGCAGTACTTC
CDR3aa: CASTRQVYEQYF
v_gene: TRBV2
j_gene: TRBJ2-7
d_gene: .
abundance: few

CDR3nt: TGTGCCAGCTCACCAGGGGGCGCTGGGGCCAACGTCCTGACTTTC
CDR3aa: CASSPGGAGANVLTF
v_gene: TRBV18
j_gene: TRBJ2-6
d_gene: .
abundance: .

CDR3nt: TGTGCCAGCAAGGGGATGGGGCTAGCGGCGGGGGAGCTGTTTTTT
CDR3aa: CASKGMGLAAGELFF
v_gene: TRBV28
j_gene: TRBJ2-2
d_gene: TRBD2
abundance: few

CDR3nt: TGTGCCAGCTCAAGGGGGGGTACCTCTGGAAACACCATATATTTT
CDR3aa: CASSRGGTSGNTIYF
v_gene: TRBV27
j_gene: TRBJ1-3
d_gene: .
abundance: .

CDR3nt: TGTGCCAGTAGTATTGTGGCGGGCAATCAGCCCCAGCATTTT
CDR3aa: CASSIVAGNQPQHF
v_gene: TRBV19
j_gene: TRBJ1-5
d_gene: .
abundance: few

CDR3nt: TGTGCCAGCGGGAGGGAGACCCAGTACTTC
CDR3aa: CASGRETQYF
v_gene: TRBV28
j_gene: TRBJ2-5
d_gene: .
abundance: .

CDR3nt: TGTTCCACCGAGGACATCTACCTAACCTTGGTTGGTGAAAAACTGTTTTTT
CDR3aa: CSTEDIYLTLVGEKLFF
v_gene: TRBV7-9
j_gene: TRBJ1-4
d_gene: .
abundance: .

CDR3nt: TGTGCCAGCAGTTTCGAGGGGGCAGGTGAAGCTTTCTTT
CDR3aa: CASSFEGAGEAFF
v_gene: TRBV27
j_gene: TRBJ1-1
d_gene: TRBD1
abundance: .

CDR3nt: TGCGCCAGCAGTCTCGGACTAGCGGGAGCCCCGAATCCTTCCTACGAGCAGTACTTC
CDR3aa: CASSLGLAGAPNPSYEQYF
v_gene: TRBV23-1
j_gene: TRBJ2-7
d_gene: TRBD2
abundance: .

CDR3nt: TGTGCCAGCAGTCCCAAGCTTTCCGGGACTAGCGGAACCTACGAGCAGTACTTC
CDR3aa: CASSPKLSGTSGTYEQYF
v_gene: TRBV28
j_gene: TRBJ2-7
d_gene: TRBD2
abundance: .

CDR3nt: TGCGCCAGCAGCCCCCTTCGGGAGGAAATCTACGAGCAGTACTTC
CDR3aa: CASSPLREEIYEQYF
v_gene: TRBV5-1
j_gene: TRBJ2-7
d_gene: TRBD2
abundance: .

CDR3nt: TGTGCCAGCAGTGAACAGGGGGGCGGTTACAATGAGCAGTTCTTC
CDR3aa: CASSEQGGGYNEQFF
v_gene: TRBV6-1
j_gene: TRBJ2-1
d_gene: .
abundance: few

CDR3nt: TGTGCCAGCAGTGGCGCGCGGGAGACCTACGAGCAGTACTTC
CDR3aa: CASSGARETYEQYF
v_gene: TRBV2
j_gene: TRBJ2-7
d_gene: TRBD2
abundance: .

CDR3nt: TGCAGCGGCCACATGGGAAACACCATATATTTT
CDR3aa: CSGHMGNTIYF
v_gene: TRBV29-1
j_gene: TRBJ1-3
d_gene: .
abundance: .

CDR3nt: TGCGCCAGCAGCCAAGATCAGGCCGGGACTAGCGTAAACTACGAGCAGTACTTC
CDR3aa: CASSQDQAGTSVNYEQYF
v_gene: TRBV4-1
j_gene: TRBJ2-7
d_gene: TRBD2
abundance: .

CDR3nt: TGCGCCAGCAGTGATTCGGGACTAGCGGTCAAAAACATTCAGTACTTC
CDR3aa: CASSDSGLAVKNIQYF
v_gene: TRBV10-1
j_gene: TRBJ2-4
d_gene: TRBD2
abundance: .

CDR3nt: TGTGCCAGCTCACCCCGGGACACAGATACGCAGTATTTT
CDR3aa: CASSPRDTDTQYF
v_gene: TRBV18
j_gene: TRBJ2-3
d_gene: .
abundance: .

CDR3nt: TGCGCCAGCAGCTTCCAACTAGCGGTCTACAATGAGCAGTTCTTC
CDR3aa: CASSFQLAVYNEQFF
v_gene: TRBV5-1
j_gene: TRBJ2-1
d_gene: TRBD2
abundance: .

CDR3nt: TGCGCCAGCATGGGTAGCGGGAACACCGGGGAGCTGTTTTTT
CDR3aa: CASMGSGNTGELFF
v_gene: TRBV5-1
j_gene: TRBJ2-2
d_gene: .
abundance: .

CDR3nt: TGTGCCAGCAGCTTCGGGACTAGCGGGAACTACAATGAGCAGTTCTTC
CDR3aa: CASSFGTSGNYNEQFF
v_gene: TRBV5-8
j_gene: TRBJ2-1
d_gene: TRBD2
abundance: .

CDR3nt: TGTGCCAGCAGTTACGTCCGGGAATTGGAGACCCAGTACTTC
CDR3aa: CASSYVRELETQYF
v_gene: TRBV6-5
j_gene: TRBJ2-5
d_gene: .
abundance: few

CDR3nt: TGTGCCAGCAGTTACTTGGACAGAAATCAGCCCCAGCATTTT
CDR3aa: CASSYLDRNQPQHF
v_gene: TRBV6-5
j_gene: TRBJ1-5
d_gene: .
abundance: .

CDR3nt: TGTGCCAGCAGCCCGAGGCGCTCCCCCCCAGATACGCAGTATTTT
CDR3aa: CASSPRRSPPDTQYF
v_gene: TRBV7-6
j_gene: TRBJ2-3
d_gene: .
abundance: .

CDR3nt: TGTGCCAGCAGTGGAGAATCGGGAGGGGGCACAGATACGCAGTATTTT
CDR3aa: CASSGESGGGTDTQYF
v_gene: TRBV6-4
j_gene: TRBJ2-3
d_gene: TRBD2
abundance: .

CDR3nt: TGTGCCAGCAGTGAGGGTCTAGCGAGCTCCTACGAGCAGTACTTC
CDR3aa: CASSEGLASSYEQYF
v_gene: TRBV6-1
j_gene: TRBJ2-7
d_gene: .
abundance: .

CDR3nt: TGTGCCAGCAACAAAAGACTAGCGGGAGCCACAGATACGCAGTATTTT
CDR3aa: CASNKRLAGATDTQYF
v_gene: TRBV2
j_gene: TRBJ2-3
d_gene: TRBD2
abundance: .

CDR3nt: TGCGCCAGCAGCCAGTACGGGAACGCCAAAAACAGTCAGTACTTC
CDR3aa: CASSQYGNAKNSQYF
v_gene: TRBV4-1
j_gene: TRBJ2-4
d_gene: .
abundance: .